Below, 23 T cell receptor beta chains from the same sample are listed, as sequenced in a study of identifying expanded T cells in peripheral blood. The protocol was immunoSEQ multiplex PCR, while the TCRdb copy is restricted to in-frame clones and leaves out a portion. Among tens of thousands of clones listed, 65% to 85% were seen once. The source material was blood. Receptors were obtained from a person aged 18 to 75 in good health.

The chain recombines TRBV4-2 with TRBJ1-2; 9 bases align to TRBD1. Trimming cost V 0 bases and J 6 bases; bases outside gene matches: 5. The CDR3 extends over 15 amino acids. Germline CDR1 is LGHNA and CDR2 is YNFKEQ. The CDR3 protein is CASSQEGQGIDGYTF. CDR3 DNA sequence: TGTGCCAGCAGCCAAGAGGGACAGGGTATTGATGGCTACACCTTC.

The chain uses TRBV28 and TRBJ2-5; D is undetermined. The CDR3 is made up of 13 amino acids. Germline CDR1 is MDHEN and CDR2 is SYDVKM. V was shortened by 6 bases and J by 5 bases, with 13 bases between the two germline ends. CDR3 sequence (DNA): TGTGCCAGCAGACGCGGTAATTGGGAGACCCAGTACTTC. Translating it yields CASRRGNWETQYF. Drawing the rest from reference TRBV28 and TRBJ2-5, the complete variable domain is DVKVTQSSRYLVKRTGEKVFLECVQDMDHENMFWYRQDPGLGLRLIYFSYDVKMKEKGDIPEGYSVSREKKERFSLILESASTNQTSMYLCASRRGNWETQYFGPGTRLLVL.

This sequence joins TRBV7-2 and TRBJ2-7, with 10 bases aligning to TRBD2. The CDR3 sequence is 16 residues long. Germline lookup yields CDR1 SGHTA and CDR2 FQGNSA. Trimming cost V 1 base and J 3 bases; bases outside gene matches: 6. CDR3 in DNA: TGTGCCAGCAGCTTAGGGAGCGGGAGGGCCGGCTACGAGCAGTACTTC. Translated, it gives CASSLGSGRAGYEQYF.

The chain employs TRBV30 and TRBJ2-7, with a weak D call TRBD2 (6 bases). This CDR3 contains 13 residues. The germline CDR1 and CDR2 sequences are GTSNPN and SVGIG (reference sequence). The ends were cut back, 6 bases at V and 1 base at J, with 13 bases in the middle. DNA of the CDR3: TGTGCCTGTTCCGGGACTGCGTCCTACGAGCAGTACTTC. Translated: CACSGTASYEQYF.

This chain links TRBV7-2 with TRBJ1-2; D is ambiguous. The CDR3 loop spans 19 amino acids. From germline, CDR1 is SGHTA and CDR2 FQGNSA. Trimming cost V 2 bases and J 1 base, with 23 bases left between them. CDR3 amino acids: CASSLYWFTQAQLNYGYTF. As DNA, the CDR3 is TGTGCCAGCAGCTTATATTGGTTTACGCAAGCACAACTTAACTATGGCTACACCTTC.

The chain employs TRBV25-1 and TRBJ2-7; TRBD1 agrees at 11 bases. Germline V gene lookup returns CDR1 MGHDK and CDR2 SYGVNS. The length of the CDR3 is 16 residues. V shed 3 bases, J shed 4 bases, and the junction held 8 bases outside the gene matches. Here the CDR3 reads CASSDPPGQGVYEQYF. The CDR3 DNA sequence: TGTGCCAGCAGTGACCCGCCGGGACAGGGGGTGTACGAGCAGTACTTC.

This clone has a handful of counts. CDR3 sequence reads: CASSQTGFPDTQYF. As DNA, the CDR3 is TGCGCCAGCAGCCAGACAGGGTTCCCAGATACGCAGTATTTT. The rearrangement links TRBV4-3 to TRBJ2-3; 7 nucleotides line up with TRBD1. The CDR3 is 14 amino acids. Germline V CDR1 and CDR2: LGHNA, YSLEER. Trimming removed 3 bases from V and 4 bases from J; junction bases left unmatched: 4.

The CDR3 sequence is CASSGDRGYTEAFF. CDR3 DNA sequence: TGTGCCAGCAGCGGGGACAGGGGCTACACTGAAGCTTTCTTT. The chain carries TRBV5-6 and TRBJ1-1; 10 bases align to TRBD1. CDR1 SGHDT and CDR2 YYEEEE come from the germline V gene. V dropped 4 bases and J dropped 3; count of bases not matched to a gene: 3. CDR3 length: 14 residues.

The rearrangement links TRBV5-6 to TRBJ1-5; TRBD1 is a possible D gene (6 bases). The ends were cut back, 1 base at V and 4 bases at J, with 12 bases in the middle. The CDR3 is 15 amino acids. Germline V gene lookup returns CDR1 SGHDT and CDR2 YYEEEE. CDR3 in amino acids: CASSLLDRPNQPQHF. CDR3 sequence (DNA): TGTGCCAGCAGCTTGTTAGACAGGCCTAATCAGCCCCAGCATTTT.

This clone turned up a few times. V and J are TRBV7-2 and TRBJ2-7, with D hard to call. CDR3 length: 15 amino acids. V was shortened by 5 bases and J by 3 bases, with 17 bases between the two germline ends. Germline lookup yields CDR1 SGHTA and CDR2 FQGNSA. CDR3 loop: CASSEGPAQSYEQYF. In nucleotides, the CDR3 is TGTGCCAGCAGCGAAGGGCCAGCTCAAAGCTACGAGCAGTACTTC. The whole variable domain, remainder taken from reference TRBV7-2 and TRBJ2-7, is GAGVSQSPSNKVTEKGKDVELRCDPISGHTALYWYRQSLGQGLEFLIYFQGNSAPDKSGLPSDRFSAERTGGSVSTLTIQRTQQEDSAVYLCASSEGPAQSYEQYFGPGTRLTVT.

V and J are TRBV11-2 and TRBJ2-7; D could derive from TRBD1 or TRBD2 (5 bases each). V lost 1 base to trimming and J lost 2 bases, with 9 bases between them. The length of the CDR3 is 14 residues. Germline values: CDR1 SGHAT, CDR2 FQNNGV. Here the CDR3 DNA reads TGTGCCAGCAGCTTAGCTGGGGGTACCTACGAGCAGTACTTC. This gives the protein CASSLAGGTYEQYF.

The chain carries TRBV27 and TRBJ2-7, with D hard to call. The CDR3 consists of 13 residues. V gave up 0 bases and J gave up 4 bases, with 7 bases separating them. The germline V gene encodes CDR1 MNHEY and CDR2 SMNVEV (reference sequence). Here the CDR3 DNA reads TGTGCCAGCAGTTTATCCTTCCCTTACGAGCAGTACTTC. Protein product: CASSLSFPYEQYF.

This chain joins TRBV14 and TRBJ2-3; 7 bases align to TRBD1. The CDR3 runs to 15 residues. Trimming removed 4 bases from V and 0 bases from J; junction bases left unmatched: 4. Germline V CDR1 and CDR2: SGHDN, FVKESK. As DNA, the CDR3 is TGTGCCAGCAGCCCGGGGACAGCTAGCACAGATACGCAGTATTTT. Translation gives CASSPGTASTDTQYF.

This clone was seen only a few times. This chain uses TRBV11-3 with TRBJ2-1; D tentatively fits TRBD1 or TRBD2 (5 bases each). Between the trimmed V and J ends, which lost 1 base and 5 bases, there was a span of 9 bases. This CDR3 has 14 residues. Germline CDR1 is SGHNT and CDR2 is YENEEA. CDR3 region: CASSLVGTDNEQFF. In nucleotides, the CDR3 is TGTGCCAGCAGCTTAGTGGGGACGGACAATGAGCAGTTCTTC. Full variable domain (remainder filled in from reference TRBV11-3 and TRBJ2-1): EAGVVQSPRYKIIEKKQPVAFWCNPISGHNTLYWYLQNLGQGPELLIRYENEEAVDDSQLPKDRFSAERLKGVDSTLKIQPAELGDSAVYLCASSLVGTDNEQFFGPGTRLTVL.

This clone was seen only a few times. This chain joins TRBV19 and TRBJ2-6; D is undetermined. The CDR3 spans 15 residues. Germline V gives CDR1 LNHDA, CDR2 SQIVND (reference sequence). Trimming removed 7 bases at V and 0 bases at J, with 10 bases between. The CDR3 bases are TGTGCCAGTACCTTACTCAGCTCTGGGGCCAACGTCCTGACTTTC. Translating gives CASTLLSSGANVLTF.

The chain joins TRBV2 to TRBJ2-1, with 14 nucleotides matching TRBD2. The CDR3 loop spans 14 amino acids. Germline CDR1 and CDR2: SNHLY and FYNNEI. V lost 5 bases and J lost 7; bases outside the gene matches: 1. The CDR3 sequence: CASSWTSGRNEQFF. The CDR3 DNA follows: TGTGCCAGCAGTTGGACTAGCGGGAGGAATGAGCAGTTCTTC.

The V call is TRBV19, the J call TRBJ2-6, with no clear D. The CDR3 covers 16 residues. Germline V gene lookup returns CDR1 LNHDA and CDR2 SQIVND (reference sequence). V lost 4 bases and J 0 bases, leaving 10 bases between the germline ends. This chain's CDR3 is CASSTRLFSGANVLTF. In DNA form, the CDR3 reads TGTGCCAGTAGTACCCGACTGTTCTCTGGGGCCAACGTCCTGACTTTC.

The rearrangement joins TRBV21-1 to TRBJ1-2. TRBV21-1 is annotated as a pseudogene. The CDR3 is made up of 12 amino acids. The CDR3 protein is CASSKSTPGYTF. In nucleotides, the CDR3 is TGTGCCAGCAGCAAGTCCACCCCGGGCTACACCTTC.

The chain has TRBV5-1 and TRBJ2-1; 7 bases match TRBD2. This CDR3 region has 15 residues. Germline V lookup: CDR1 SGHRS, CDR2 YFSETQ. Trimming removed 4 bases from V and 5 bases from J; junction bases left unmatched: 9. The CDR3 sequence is CASSAGGGRDNEQFF. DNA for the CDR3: TGCGCCAGCAGCGCTGGCGGGGGACGGGACAATGAGCAGTTCTTC.

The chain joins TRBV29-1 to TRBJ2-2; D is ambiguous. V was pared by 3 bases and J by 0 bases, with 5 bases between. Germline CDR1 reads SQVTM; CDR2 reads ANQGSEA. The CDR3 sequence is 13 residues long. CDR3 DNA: TGCAGCGTTGACCTTACGAACACCGGGGAGCTGTTTTTT. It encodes CSVDLTNTGELFF.

The CDR3 reads CASSYSKRYRVTEAFF. CDR3 DNA: TGTGCCAGCAGTTACTCGAAACGGTACAGGGTCACTGAAGCTTTCTTT. The V and J genes are TRBV6-5 and TRBJ1-1, with D maybe TRBD1 (6 bases). This CDR3 has 16 residues. Germline V gene lookup returns CDR1 MNHEY and CDR2 SVGAGI. Trimming cost V 0 bases and J 4 bases, with 15 bases left between them.

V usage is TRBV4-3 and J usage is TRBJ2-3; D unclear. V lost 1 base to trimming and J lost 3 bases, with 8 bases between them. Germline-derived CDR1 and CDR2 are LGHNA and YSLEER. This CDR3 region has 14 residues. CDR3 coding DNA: TGCGCCAGCAGCCAAGGACCGAGGACAGATACGCAGTATTTT. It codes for CASSQGPRTDTQYF.

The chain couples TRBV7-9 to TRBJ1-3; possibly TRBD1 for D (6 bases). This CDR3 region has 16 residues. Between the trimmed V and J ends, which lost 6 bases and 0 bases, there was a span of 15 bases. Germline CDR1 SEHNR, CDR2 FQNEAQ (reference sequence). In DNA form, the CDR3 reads TGTGCCAGCAGTTCGGCCGGGGGCTACTCTGGAAACACCATATATTTT. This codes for CASSSAGGYSGNTIYF.